This TCR beta chain was observed in a study of cytomegalovirus exposure and HLA in healthy donors. Study-level findings and limits: The authors later found most CMV-associated TCR beta chains appeared HLA-restricted. Confirmation in vitro established that a few CMV-associated chains were specific for CMV antigens. The productive fraction for most TCR beta V segments was about 90% or about 30% in an earlier analysis. As a later analysis showed, a missense DCLRE1C variant was linked to trimming of TCR beta V- and J-genes.

A note on this clone: Its target is not known.

This CDR3 is built from 14 residues. Trimming at V came to 4 bases and at J to 4 bases, leaving 4 bases not matched to a gene. CDR1 is SGHRS and CDR2 is YFSETQ in the germline V gene. The PCR ran on 60 Vbeta and 13 Jbeta primers. Generated by immunoSEQ multiplex PCR, the TCRdb table keeps only in-frame clones and is missing some. The sample carries under 130,000 clones, roughly 70% recorded once. The chain carries TRBV5-1 and TRBJ2-7, with 11 bases fitting TRBD2. The sequenced sample consisted of PBMCs. The clonotype comes from a middle-aged man in good health and CMV-seronegative. The CDR3 coding sequence is TGCGCCAGCAGCCTACTAGCGGGAGAATACGAGCAGTACTTC. Translated: CASSLLAGEYEQYF. The full variable domain, its missing parts supplied by reference TRBV5-1 and TRBJ2-7, is KAGVTQTPRYLIKTRGQQVTLSCSPISGHRSVSWYQQTPGQGLQFLFEYFSETQRNKGNFPGRFSGRQFSNSRSEMNVSTLELGDSALYLCASSLLAGEYEQYFGPGTRLTVT.